This paragraph reports one T cell receptor beta chain. Trimming took off 5 bases at V and 6 bases at J, with 11 bases between the two ends. Germline assignment: CDR1 SGHVS and CDR2 FNYEAQ. This CDR3 has 13 residues. The sample comes from a study of OX40 agonist ivuxolimab in advanced cancers. On the study more broadly: Participants averaged about 60 years of age (range about 23 to 80) and were roughly 83% male.

Using immunoSEQ multiplex PCR, the repertoire was profiled, and TCRdb retains in-frame clones only, with some absent. Of around 76,000 clones listed, approximately 86% were seen once; the top ten hold 5% to 7%. The source is an adult with an advanced solid tumor such as melanoma, head and neck, liver or kidney cancer. This specimen consisted of CD4+ or CD8+ T cells sorted from blood, obtained in a trial of the OX40 agonist ivuxolimab. The chain has TRBV7-6 and TRBJ1-3; D unresolved. The CDR3 spells CASSLGVENTIYF. In nucleotides, the CDR3 is TGTGCCAGCAGCCTCGGGGTAGAAAACACCATATATTTT.